These 20 T cell receptor beta chains share one sample of origin, sequenced in a study of cytomegalovirus exposure and HLA in healthy donors. Only in-frame clones appear in the TCRdb table, and some are missing; sequencing was by immunoSEQ multiplex PCR. Of 50,000 to 70,000 clones listed, roughly 94% are singletons. The sample was PBMCs. The receptors originated from a woman younger than 30 in good health and CMV-seropositive.

This chain links TRBV10-3 with TRBJ2-6; 9 bases map to TRBD1. V was clipped by 6 bases and J by 1 base; unmatched bases: 4. CDR1 ENHRY and CDR2 SYGVKD come from the germline V gene. This CDR3 region has 16 residues. The CDR3 region is CAIRDRGSSGANVLTF. The CDR3 region has the DNA TGTGCCATCAGGGACAGGGGAAGTTCTGGGGCCAACGTCCTGACTTTC.

The V call is TRBV28, the J call TRBJ2-1; 11 bases are shared with TRBD2. From germline, CDR1 is MDHEN and CDR2 SYDVKM. The V gene end was trimmed by 7 bases and the J gene end by 3 bases; junction bases not matched to a gene: 14. The CDR3 length is 18 residues. The CDR3 region has the DNA TGTGCCAGCACGCCGGAGTCCCTAGCGGGAGGAAACTACAATGAGCAGTTCTTC. It is translated as CASTPESLAGGNYNEQFF.

The chain uses TRBV7-3 and TRBJ2-5; 7 bases agree with TRBD1. Looked up from germline, CDR1 is SGHTA and CDR2 is FQGTGA. The ends lost 3 bases at V and 5 bases at J; junction bases unmatched: 3. This CDR3 spans 13 amino acids. CDR3 sequence: CASSFDRAETQYF. DNA for the CDR3: TGTGCCAGCAGCTTCGACAGGGCGGAGACCCAGTACTTC.

The V and J genes are TRBV19 and TRBJ2-7; 12 bases are a match to TRBD2. V lost 6 bases, J lost 6 bases, and 6 bases stayed unmatched. CDR3 length: 14 amino acids. Germline loops: CDR1 LNHDA, CDR2 SQIVND (reference sequence). This CDR3 is CASSRTSGVVEQYF. The CDR3 DNA is TGTGCCAGTAGCCGGACTAGCGGGGTCGTCGAGCAGTACTTC.

The chain couples TRBV19 to TRBJ1-1; TRBD1 agrees at 12 bases. The V gene end was trimmed by 5 bases and the J gene end by 4 bases; junction bases not matched to a gene: 5. The CDR3 loop spans 15 amino acids. Per germline, CDR1 LNHDA and CDR2 SQIVND (reference sequence). The CDR3 bases are TGTGCCAGTAGTCGCACGGGACAGGGGGCCACTGAAGCTTTCTTT. This translates into CASSRTGQGATEAFF. Supplemented by reference TRBV19 and TRBJ1-1, the full variable domain reads DGGITQSPKYLFRKEGQNVTLSCEQNLNHDAMYWYRQDPGQGLRLIYYSQIVNDFQKGDIAEGYSVSREKKESFPLTVTSAQKNPTAFYLCASSRTGQGATEAFFGQGTRLTVV.

V is TRBV19 and J is TRBJ1-5; TRBD1 matches 11 bases. CDR1 and CDR2 from the germline V gene are LNHDA and SQIVND (reference sequence). The CDR3 runs 17 residues. J gave up 6 bases and V 4 bases, and 11 bases lay outside the gene matches. CDR3: CASSSGWTGGAGQPQHF. The CDR3 coding sequence is TGTGCCAGTAGTAGCGGATGGACAGGGGGCGCGGGTCAGCCCCAGCATTTT.

This clone appeared once. The chain combines TRBV28 with TRBJ2-3, with 8 nucleotides matching TRBD2. J gave up 2 bases and V 7 bases, and 8 bases lay outside the gene matches. Looked up from germline, CDR1 is MDHEN and CDR2 is SYDVKM. This CDR3 is built from 15 residues. The CDR3 sequence: CASTERGRNTDTQYF. The CDR3 region has the DNA TGTGCCAGCACCGAGCGGGGGCGAAACACAGATACGCAGTATTTT. Together with reference TRBV28 and TRBJ2-3, the CDR3 gives the full variable domain: DVKVTQSSRYLVKRTGEKVFLECVQDMDHENMFWYRQDPGLGLRLIYFSYDVKMKEKGDIPEGYSVSREKKERFSLILESASTNQTSMYLCASTERGRNTDTQYFGPGTRLTVL.

The V call is TRBV2, the J call TRBJ2-6; 7 bases align to TRBD1. Germline V gene lookup returns CDR1 SNHLY and CDR2 FYNNEI. The CDR3 is 16 residues long. Losses at the gene ends were 7 bases for V and 0 bases for J; bases not matched to a gene: 6. CDR3 amino acids: CASTDRLISGANVLTF. CDR3 in DNA: TGTGCCAGCACGGACAGGCTAATCTCTGGGGCCAACGTCCTGACTTTC.

The chain joins TRBV6-6 to TRBJ1-1; a possible D gene is TRBD1 (6 bases). Trimming cost V 4 bases and J 7 bases, with 10 bases left between them. Germline assignment: CDR1 MNHNY and CDR2 SVGAGI (reference sequence). There are 12 residues in the CDR3. The DNA of the CDR3 is TGTGCCAGCAGTTGGGAGGGGGGTGAAGCTTTCTTT. Protein sequence: CASSWEGGEAFF.

J is TRBJ1-3 and V is TRBV6-6; weak D call: TRBD1 (6 bases). Trimming pared 7 bases from V and 4 bases from J, leaving 17 bases between. This CDR3 contains 15 residues. Germline V lookup: CDR1 MNHNY, CDR2 SVGAGI (reference sequence). CDR3 residues: CASTQPGGRGNTIYF. The CDR3 nucleotides read TGTGCCAGCACTCAACCGGGGGGCCGGGGAAACACCATATATTTT.

The genes are TRBV13 and TRBJ1-2; perhaps TRBD1 as D (6 bases). CDR1 and CDR2 (germline): PRHDT, FYEKMQ (reference sequence). The germline V and J ends were trimmed by 5 bases and 4 bases, with 20 bases remaining between them. This CDR3 spans 16 amino acids. The CDR3 DNA follows: TGTGCCAGCAGCGGCTCGGGACAACTCCTAAGCTATGGCTACACCTTC. It encodes CASSGSGQLLSYGYTF.

The chain carries TRBV30 and TRBJ1-2, with D maybe TRBD1 (5 bases). The V end was cut by 3 bases, the J end by 0 bases, with 14 bases between. The germline V gene encodes CDR1 GTSNPN and CDR2 SVGIG (reference sequence). This CDR3 contains 15 residues. The CDR3 DNA reads as TGTGCCTGGAGACGAGATCGGGGGTCTAACTATGGCTACACCTTC. It encodes CAWRRDRGSNYGYTF. Full variable domain (missing parts from reference TRBV30 and TRBJ1-2): SQTIHQWPATLVQPVGSPLSLECTVEGTSNPNLYWYRQAAGRGLQLLFYSVGIGQISSEVPQNLSASRPQDRQFILSSKKLLLSDSGFYLCAWRRDRGSNYGYTFGSGTRLTVV.

Worth noting for this clone: One end of the junction does not line up with germline, which may come from a read error. The chain carries TRBV7-9 and TRBJ1-2; tentative D call: TRBD1 (6 bases). Germline V gives CDR1 SEHNR, CDR2 FQNEAQ (reference sequence). The CDR3 runs 13 residues. The CDR3 DNA sequence: TGTGCCAGCAGCTCCCCACGCCGACAGGTCTCCTCGTTC. This gives the protein CASSSPRRQVSSF.

Here the CDR3 reads CASSEGTGVPYNEQFF. CDR3 DNA: TGTGCCAGCAGTGAAGGGACAGGGGTCCCCTACAATGAGCAGTTCTTC. This rearrangement joins TRBV2 to TRBJ2-1; 9 nucleotides match TRBD1. Trimming at V came to 1 base and at J to 2 bases, leaving 3 bases not matched to a gene. Germline-derived CDR1 and CDR2 are SNHLY and FYNNEI. This CDR3 has 16 amino acids.

The V and J genes are TRBV28 and TRBJ1-2, with TRBD1 matching over 9 bases. Trimming removed 7 bases from V and 0 bases from J; junction bases left unmatched: 6. Germline lookup yields CDR1 MDHEN and CDR2 SYDVKM. CDR3 size: 15 residues. Here the CDR3 reads CASIATGGTNYGYTF. CDR3 DNA: TGTGCCAGCATTGCAACAGGGGGCACTAACTATGGCTACACCTTC.

The chain has TRBV7-6 and TRBJ1-1; D remains unclear. Germline CDR1 reads SGHVS; CDR2 reads FNYEAQ. With 2 bases removed from V and 6 bases from J, the gap between germline ends came to 13 bases. This CDR3 spans 14 amino acids. CDR3 DNA sequence: TGTGCCAGCAGCTTAACGGGGAGTAATCCTGAAGCTTTCTTT. Encoded protein: CASSLTGSNPEAFF.

The chain uses TRBV27 and TRBJ2-1; the match to TRBD2 covers 8 bases. The CDR3 is 14 amino acids. Germline V lookup: CDR1 MNHEY, CDR2 SMNVEV (reference sequence). V trimming: 4 bases; J trimming: 4 bases; junction bases outside the gene matches: 3. This chain's CDR3 is CASSSSGSYNEQFF. The CDR3 bases are TGTGCCAGCAGTTCGAGCGGGAGTTACAATGAGCAGTTCTTC.

The gene calls are TRBV28 and TRBJ1-1; D is possibly TRBD1 (6 bases). Germline-derived CDR1 and CDR2 are MDHEN and SYDVKM. This CDR3 contains 14 residues. V was shortened by 5 bases and J by 7 bases, with 17 bases between the two germline ends. CDR3 DNA: TGTGCCAGCAGTATCCGACAGGAGATCAATGAAGCTTTCTTT. Encoded protein: CASSIRQEINEAFF.

The chain recombines TRBV5-5 with TRBJ2-2, with D perhaps matching TRBD2 (5 bases). Trimming removed 6 bases from V and 4 bases from J, with 10 bases in between. CDR3 length equals 13 residues. Germline lookup yields CDR1 SGHKS and CDR2 YYEKEE (reference sequence). The CDR3 sequence: CASIPAGTGELFF. The CDR3 bases are TGTGCCAGCATTCCGGCGGGCACCGGGGAGCTGTTTTTT.

V and J are TRBV9 and TRBJ2-1; D is perhaps TRBD2 (6 bases). Germline CDR1 is SGDLS and CDR2 is YYNGEE. The CDR3 has 14 residues. Trimming pared 0 bases from V and 7 bases from J, leaving 11 bases between. CDR3 nucleotide sequence: TGTGCCAGCAGCGTAGGGAGGGGAGGTAATGAGCAGTTCTTC. This encodes CASSVGRGGNEQFF.